These 9 T cell receptor beta chains were sequenced from one sample in a study of T cell changes during pregnancy in multiple sclerosis. Sequencing used immunoSEQ multiplex PCR; TCRdb keeps in-frame clones, though not all of them. The sample lists tens of thousands of clones, around 92% occurring once. The sample consisted of CD4+ T cells from peripheral blood mononuclear cells, taken in the second trimester of pregnancy. Source of these receptors: a female donor with multiple sclerosis, enrolled in a pregnancy study.

This clone has only one observation. The gene calls are TRBV2 and TRBJ1-5, with 7 bases aligning to TRBD1. Trimming took 5 bases from V and 2 from J; bases not matched to a gene: 9. The CDR3 totals 16 residues. The germline V gene has CDR1 SNHLY and CDR2 FYNNEI. This CDR3 is CASSSDRAPGNQPQHF. The CDR3 DNA sequence: TGTGCCAGCAGTTCAGACAGGGCGCCCGGCAATCAGCCCCAGCATTTT.

V usage is TRBV19 and J usage is TRBJ1-5; 7 bases align to TRBD1. The CDR3 contains 16 residues. Trimming cost V 4 bases and J 0 bases; bases outside gene matches: 6. The germline V gene encodes CDR1 LNHDA and CDR2 SQIVND (reference sequence). CDR3 nucleotide sequence: TGTGCCAGTAGTAACTATTACAGGGGTAGCAATCAGCCCCAGCATTTT. Protein sequence: CASSNYYRGSNQPQHF.

The count of this clone is one. The rearrangement links TRBV19 to TRBJ2-5; possibly TRBD1 for D (6 bases). This CDR3 has 12 residues. In germline, CDR1 is LNHDA, CDR2 SQIVND (reference sequence). V was trimmed by 4 bases and J by 6 bases, leaving 9 bases between them. Written as DNA, the CDR3 is TGTGCCAGTAGTAGTCAGGGGCAGACCCAGTACTTC. The encoded protein is CASSSQGQTQYF.

Only one count was recorded for this clone. The rearrangement joins TRBV11-1 to TRBJ2-7; TRBD2 aligns across 9 bases. Looked up from germline, CDR1 is SGHAT and CDR2 is FQDESV (reference sequence). This CDR3 is built from 15 residues. V gave up 2 bases and J gave up 4 bases; unmatched junction bases: 6. CDR3 coding DNA: TGTGCCAGCAGCTTATTAGCGGGAGATGGGTACGAGCAGTACTTC. Translating gives CASSLLAGDGYEQYF.

The chain has TRBV18 and TRBJ1-2; 7 positions match TRBD1. Unmatched junction bases numbered 2, after V lost 4 bases and J lost 0 bases. CDR3 length: 14 amino acids. CDR1 is KGHSH, CDR2 LQKENI, per germline. Written as DNA, the CDR3 is TGTGCCAGCTCACGGGACAGAGCTAACTATGGCTACACCTTC. Translating gives CASSRDRANYGYTF.

The gene calls are TRBV29-1 and TRBJ1-1, with 9 positions matching TRBD1. This CDR3 has 13 residues. V lost 8 bases to trimming and J lost 7 bases; unmatched junction nucleotides: 11. CDR1 and CDR2 (germline): SQVTM, ANQGSEA. The CDR3 is CSSYAGTGNEAFF. The CDR3, as DNA: TGCAGCTCATACGCCGGGACAGGGAATGAAGCTTTCTTT.

The genes are TRBV6-5 and TRBJ1-5, with 11 positions matching TRBD1. Germline V lookup: CDR1 MNHEY, CDR2 SVGAGI. V gave up 6 bases and J gave up 9 bases; unmatched junction bases: 10. The CDR3 totals 15 residues. CDR3 sequence: CASSAGQGAGRPQHF. The DNA of the CDR3 is TGTGCCAGCAGCGCTGGACAGGGGGCAGGTAGGCCCCAGCATTTT.

The chain has TRBV4-1 and TRBJ2-1; 9 bases map to TRBD2. Unmatched junction bases numbered 13, after V lost 4 bases and J lost 6 bases. Germline CDR1 reads MGHRA; CDR2 reads YSYEKL. The CDR3 contains 17 residues. The CDR3: CASSPLHGGTSPNEQFF. In DNA, the CDR3 is TGCGCCAGCAGCCCCCTCCATGGCGGGACTAGCCCCAATGAGCAGTTCTTC.

This chain uses TRBV27 with TRBJ2-3; 8 bases are a match to TRBD2. The ends lost 5 bases at V and 0 bases at J; junction bases unmatched: 1. CDR1 MNHEY and CDR2 SMNVEV come from the germline V gene (reference sequence). The CDR3 is 14 amino acids. The CDR3 nucleotides read TGTGCCAGCAGTCGGGGGGGAAGCACAGATACGCAGTATTTT. Translating gives CASSRGGSTDTQYF.